The next 25 T cell receptor beta chains were all read from a single sample in a study of breast tumors, draining lymph nodes, adjacent tissues. TCRdb used MiXCR to reprocess the multiplex PCR reads, holding one entry per CDR3 protein. This sample has over 35,000 distinct CDR3 sequences, with around 35% found just once. What was sequenced was breast tumor tissue. All receptors derive from a female donor with breast cancer. Some clones in this sample may be carry-over from other donors' samples.

In its sample, this clonotype was seen many times. The chain combines TRBV5-4 with TRBJ2-1, with 14 bases matching TRBD2. In germline, CDR1 is SGHNT, CDR2 YYREEE (reference sequence). This CDR3 has 20 residues. Unmatched junction bases numbered 16, after V lost 4 bases and J lost 4 bases. CDR3 in DNA: TGTGCCAGCAGCACCGGGACTAGCGGGAGTCCCCCGGCTGGATACAATGAGCAGTTCTTC. It encodes CASSTGTSGSPPAGYNEQFF.

This clonotype occurred many times. The J gene is TRBJ2-5, the V gene TRBV11-3; D is possibly TRBD1 (6 bases). Germline V CDR1 and CDR2: SGHNT, YENEEA. V lost 5 bases and J 3 bases, leaving 10 bases between the germline ends. The CDR3 is made up of 13 amino acids. As DNA, the CDR3 is TGTGCCAGCAGCCCCAGGACAGAAGAGACCCAGTACTTC. Protein sequence: CASSPRTEETQYF.

This clonotype came up many times. V usage is TRBV5-5 and J usage is TRBJ1-4; 8 bases are shared with TRBD1. The ends lost 4 bases at V and 4 bases at J; junction bases unmatched: 6. Germline assignment: CDR1 SGHKS and CDR2 YYEKEE (reference sequence). This CDR3 region has 15 residues. In DNA form, the CDR3 reads TGTGCCAGCAGCGCCAGACAGGGGAGTAATGAAAAACTGTTTTTT. It codes for CASSARQGSNEKLFF.

Details on this clonotype: A much larger clone lies one base from this, so it may be a read error. The chain carries TRBV19 and TRBJ2-3; TRBD2 agrees at 9 bases. The CDR3 runs 16 residues. Unmatched junction bases numbered 6, after V lost 4 bases and J lost 1 base. CDR1 is LNHDA, CDR2 SQIVND, per germline (reference sequence). CDR3 residues: CASSTRTSAGTDTQYF. For the CDR3, the DNA is TGTGCCAGTAGTACTCGGACTAGCGCAGGCACAGATACGCAGTATTTT. Based on the CDR3 plus reference TRBV19 and TRBJ2-3, the full variable domain is DGGITQSPKYLFRKEGQNVTLSCEQNLNHDAMYWYRQDPGQGLRLIYYSQIVNDFQKGDIAEGYSVSREKKESFPLTVTSAQKNPTAFYLCASSTRTSAGTDTQYFGPGTRLTVL.

Ten or more counts support this clonotype. The gene calls are TRBV10-3 and TRBJ2-2; a possible D gene is TRBD2 (6 bases). The CDR3 has 14 residues. Germline assignment: CDR1 ENHRY and CDR2 SYGVKD. Trimming cost V 5 bases and J 4 bases, with 11 bases left between them. The CDR3, as DNA: TGTGCCATCAGTACCGGGAGTAGCACCGGGGAGCTGTTTTTT. Its protein is CAISTGSSTGELFF.

Comments on this clonotype: It may be a read error: a sequence one base away is much more abundant. The CDR3 loop is CASGATGGAVQPQHF. Written as DNA, the CDR3 is TGTGCCAGCGGGGCGACAGGGGGCGCAGTGCAGCCCCAGCATTTT. The genes are TRBV2 and TRBJ1-5, with 10 bases matching TRBD1. The V gene end was trimmed by 8 bases and the J gene end by 7 bases; junction bases not matched to a gene: 11. Germline-derived CDR1 and CDR2 are SNHLY and FYNNEI. The CDR3 extends over 15 amino acids.

To note about this clonotype: This may be a read error: a much more frequent sequence differs by one nucleotide. J is TRBJ2-1 and V is TRBV6-1, with 8 bases lining up with TRBD2. The CDR3 sequence is 15 residues long. Germline V gene lookup returns CDR1 MNHNS and CDR2 SASEGT. In DNA, the CDR3 is TGTGCCAGCAGCCAAGAGGTCCGAGCGGGAGATGAGCAGCTCTTC. Its translation: CASSQEVRAGDEQLF.

Note on this clonotype: A much more abundant neighbour one base away suggests this may be a read error. The rearrangement links TRBV6-5 to TRBJ2-5; TRBD2 matches 8 bases. In germline, CDR1 is MNHEY, CDR2 SVGAGI. CDR3 size: 15 residues. The CDR3, as DNA: TGTACCAGCAGTTACTCGGGAGGGCCTGGAGAGACCCAGTACTTC. Amino acids: CTSSYSGGPGETQYF.

The sample holds many counts of this clonotype. The chain has TRBV20-1 and TRBJ2-1, with 10 bases aligning to TRBD2. Germline values: CDR1 DFQATT, CDR2 SNEGSKA (reference sequence). This CDR3 region has 12 residues. Trimming at V came to 6 bases and at J to 9 bases, leaving 5 bases not matched to a gene. This chain's CDR3 is CSAQREGREQFF. In DNA, the CDR3 is TGCAGTGCCCAGCGGGAGGGCCGTGAGCAGTTCTTC.

For this clonotype: A read error may be the cause here, since a much bigger clone is one base away. The missing conserved phenylalanine or tryptophan at the end of this CDR3 makes a read error likely. The gene calls are TRBV19 and TRBJ2-1, with D perhaps being TRBD1 or TRBD2 (5 bases each). V was cut by 3 bases and J by 4 bases, with 13 bases left in between. The germline CDR1 and CDR2 sequences are LNHDA and SQIVND (reference sequence). The CDR3 is 15 amino acids. For the CDR3, the DNA is TGTGCCAGTAGTATCGGGACGGCTTTATACAATGAGCAGTTCTCC. Its translation: CASSIGTALYNEQFS.

This clonotype was observed at least ten times. This chain connects TRBV4-3 to TRBJ1-4; D ambiguous. This CDR3 is 15 amino acids long. Germline V lookup: CDR1 LGHNA, CDR2 YSLEER. V was trimmed by 3 bases and J by 5 bases, leaving 13 bases between them. Here the CDR3 reads CASSQDVWVNEKLFF. The CDR3 DNA reads as TGCGCCAGCAGCCAGGACGTTTGGGTAAATGAAAAACTGTTTTTT.

This clonotype appeared many times. The J gene is TRBJ1-5, the V gene TRBV12-3 or TRBV12-4; D possibly corresponds to TRBD1 (5 bases). Trimming shortened V by 2 bases and J by 8 bases, and 13 bases separated the two germline ends. The CDR3 runs to 14 residues. The DNA of the CDR3 is TGTGCCAGCAGTTTACAGGGCGGGGACGAGCCCCAGCATTTT. Translating gives CASSLQGGDEPQHF.

This clonotype was seen many times. The chain links TRBV5-8 to TRBJ1-5; 7 bases agree with TRBD1. The germline CDR1 and CDR2 sequences are SGHTS and YDEGEE. The CDR3 spans 14 residues. V trimming: 4 bases; J trimming: 9 bases; junction bases outside the gene matches: 10. The CDR3 DNA reads TGTGCCAGCAGCGCTCCAGGGGGGCTTGGGCCCCAGCATTTT. This translates into CASSAPGGLGPQHF.

This clonotype was counted ten times or more. The rearrangement links TRBV7-9 to TRBJ2-7; D is undetermined. V shed 1 base and J shed 5 bases, with 12 bases lying between them. The CDR3 length is 14 residues. Germline assignment: CDR1 SEHNR and CDR2 FQNEAQ (reference sequence). The CDR3 reads CASSLGGQENEQYF. CDR3 nucleotides: TGTGCCAGCAGCTTAGGTGGGCAGGAGAACGAGCAGTACTTC.

Regarding this clonotype: A much larger clone sits a single nucleotide away, making a read error possible. This chain links TRBV6-5 with TRBJ1-4, with 7 bases that match TRBD1. The V gene's germline CDR1 is MNHEY and CDR2 SVGAGI. The CDR3 has 15 residues. The CDR3: CASREGQGENEKLSF. The DNA for the CDR3 is TGTGCCAGCAGAGAGGGGCAGGGGGAGAATGAAAAACTGTCTTTT.

This clonotype has a count of ten or more. The chain couples TRBV5-1 to TRBJ2-7; no reliable D call. V lost 0 bases and J lost 2, with 6 bases in between. The CDR3 runs 13 residues. In germline, CDR1 is SGHRS, CDR2 YFSETQ. The CDR3 nucleotides read TGCGCCAGCAGCTTGGAGAGCGCCTACGAGCAGTACTTC. Protein sequence: CASSLESAYEQYF.

This clonotype has ten or more counts. The chain couples TRBV7-8 to TRBJ2-1; 7 bases align to TRBD2. The V and J ends lost 3 bases and 8 bases, in that order; junction bases with no gene match: 4. The CDR3 is 13 residues long. Germline V gene lookup returns CDR1 SGHVS and CDR2 FQNEAQ. DNA of the CDR3: TGTGCCAGCAGCTTGACTAGCTTGGATGAGCAGTTCTTC. Translation gives CASSLTSLDEQFF.

Judged by abundance, this clonotype is medium-sized. J is TRBJ2-3 and V is TRBV11-3; 10 nucleotides line up with TRBD2. The CDR3 loop spans 15 amino acids. Trimming removed 5 bases from V and 0 bases from J; junction bases left unmatched: 2. CDR1 and CDR2 (germline): SGHNT, YENEEA. CDR3 bases: TGTGCCAGCAGCCCGGGACTAGCGAGCACAGATACGCAGTATTTT. Translating gives CASSPGLASTDTQYF.

The chain recombines TRBV10-2 with TRBJ1-2; TRBD1 is a possible D gene (5 bases). The length of the CDR3 is 13 residues. The V end lost 6 bases, the J end lost 4 bases, and 12 bases lay between the germline ends. The V gene's germline CDR1 is WSHSY and CDR2 SAAADI. This chain's CDR3 is CASSRDLGYGYTF. CDR3 nucleotides: TGCGCCAGCAGCAGGGACTTAGGCTATGGCTACACCTTC.

This chain connects TRBV4-1 to TRBJ1-4, with D uncertain. In germline, CDR1 is MGHRA, CDR2 YSYEKL. The CDR3 is 14 residues long. Trimming removed 2 bases at V and 0 bases at J, with 4 bases between. CDR3 in DNA: TGCGCCAGCAGCCAACCCTCAACTAATGAAAAACTGTTTTTT. Amino acids: CASSQPSTNEKLFF.

The sample holds many counts of this clonotype. The rearrangement links TRBV6-1 to TRBJ2-7; 12 bases line up with TRBD1. The CDR3 is 15 amino acids. The germline V gene encodes CDR1 MNHNS and CDR2 SASEGT. The trim removed 6 bases at V and 9 bases at J, leaving 12 bases unmatched. CDR3 nucleotide sequence: TGTGCCAGCAGGAGTGGCGGGACAGGGGGCGCATGGCAGTACTTC. Its protein is CASRSGGTGGAWQYF.

This clonotype was counted at least ten times. V and J are TRBV20-1 and TRBJ2-7, with D possibly TRBD1 on 5 matching bases. V lost 5 bases and J lost 0, with 20 bases in between. CDR1 and CDR2 (germline): DFQATT, SNEGSKA (reference sequence). The length of the CDR3 is 16 residues. The CDR3 DNA reads TGCAGTGCTCCAACCTATGGGGCCAGGAGCTCCTACGAGCAGTACTTC. Translation: CSAPTYGARSSYEQYF.

This clonotype was recorded at least ten times. The chain couples TRBV2 to TRBJ2-7; 8 bases are a match to TRBD2. Looked up from germline, CDR1 is SNHLY and CDR2 is FYNNEI. Trimming removed 3 bases from V and 2 bases from J; junction bases left unmatched: 6. The CDR3 loop spans 15 amino acids. The DNA of the CDR3 is TGTGCCAGCAGTGAGGGCGGTAGCGGGGCCTACGAGCAGTACTTC. This translates into CASSEGGSGAYEQYF.

The sample holds many counts of this clonotype. The CDR3 is CASSQRTGGMETQYF. CDR3 in DNA: TGTGCCAGCAGTCAGAGGACAGGGGGCATGGAGACCCAGTACTTC. The chain uses TRBV6-1 and TRBJ2-5, with TRBD1 identical over 11 bases. This CDR3 comprises 15 residues. V lost 5 bases to trimming and J lost 5 bases; unmatched junction nucleotides: 7. The germline V gene has CDR1 MNHNS and CDR2 SASEGT.

As for this clonotype: A junction end diverges from the germline sequence, so it may reflect a read error. The chain recombines TRBV6-6 with TRBJ1-2; 7 bases are shared with TRBD1. Germline-derived CDR1 and CDR2 are MNHNY and SVGAGI (reference sequence). The CDR3 loop spans 17 amino acids. CDR3 sequence reads: CASSPRDSGLSNYGYAF. The CDR3 nucleotides are TGTGCCAGCAGCCCCCGGGACAGCGGGCTTTCTAACTATGGCTACGCCTTC.